This record covers a single T cell receptor (beta chain). Its antigen is still unknown. No base-level quality is on record; no much larger clone is a single base apart. TCRbeta CDR3 regions were amplified from genomic DNA by means of the immunoSEQ Assay, a bias-controlled multiplex PCR. The original pipeline was this. The number of nucleated cells in each sample was estimated by amplification of reference gene primers within the assay. To quantify the absolute abundance of each unique TCRbeta CDR3 rearrangement, sequence reads were collapsed and filtered. For each sample, productive Simpson clonality was calculated as the square root of Simpson's diversity index over productive rearrangements. TCRdb re-hosts the immuneACCESS table, in-frame sequences only. Its copies lack some clones; in the studies checked, an unresolved V gene accounts for under half of them, and the cause for the rest is not known. V and J calls and clone size come straight from that table; D and trimming were deduced from the DNA. The sample table contains about 80,000 clones; only one count was recorded for roughly 84% of them. Around 3.3% of the sample is taken by the ten largest.

This sample stems from a study of blood T cell repertoires in COVID-19 (dated by TCRdb to about 2020). Study-level background: Samples covering the acute and convalescent phases of COVID-19 were provided by collaborators in the United States, Italy and Spain. The material from the prospective study consisted of cDNA or gDNA derived from T cells, B-cell-depleted T cells, or PBMCs. The dataset comprised deeply sampled blood TCRbeta repertoires from subjects exposed to, actively infected with, or recovered from COVID-19. The repertoires were released in a freely available public database intended as a resource for research on the immune response to SARS-CoV-2. The samples were drawn from two sources: the first 160 participants of the ongoing ImmuneRACE study, and fewer than 1,500 subjects contributed by 6 global collaborators. Nearly every sample came with metadata listing a de-identified subject ID, COVID-19 status, age in years and sex. HLA class I and class II types, where available, came from metadata supplied by the sample provider rather than from assay-based typing. General study outcomes and caveats: Clinical and demographic metadata were provided uncurated, with the amount varying by source and participant.

The CDR3 numbers 14 residues from cysteine through phenylalanine. The CDR3 DNA has 42 bases and is translated from base 1. Compared with germline, V lacks 2 bases and J lacks 6 bases; bases without a gene match: 5. Based on the germline V gene (reference sequence), the CDR1 and CDR2 sequences are MNHEY and SMNVEV. Each collaborating institution followed its own protocols to collect whole blood in K2EDTA tubes. Collaborator samples were shipped for TCRbeta analysis as frozen whole blood, isolated PBMCs, or DNA extracted from either sample type. The sequence came from a man over 45 with acute or convalescent COVID-19. The V and J segments used are TRBV27 and TRBJ1-1; TRBD1 fits 8 bases in the junction. The sample comprised peripheral blood. The DNA reads TGTGCCAGCAGTTTAGCAGGGGGCAAAGCTGAAGCTTTCTTT. This translates into CASSLAGGKAEAFF.